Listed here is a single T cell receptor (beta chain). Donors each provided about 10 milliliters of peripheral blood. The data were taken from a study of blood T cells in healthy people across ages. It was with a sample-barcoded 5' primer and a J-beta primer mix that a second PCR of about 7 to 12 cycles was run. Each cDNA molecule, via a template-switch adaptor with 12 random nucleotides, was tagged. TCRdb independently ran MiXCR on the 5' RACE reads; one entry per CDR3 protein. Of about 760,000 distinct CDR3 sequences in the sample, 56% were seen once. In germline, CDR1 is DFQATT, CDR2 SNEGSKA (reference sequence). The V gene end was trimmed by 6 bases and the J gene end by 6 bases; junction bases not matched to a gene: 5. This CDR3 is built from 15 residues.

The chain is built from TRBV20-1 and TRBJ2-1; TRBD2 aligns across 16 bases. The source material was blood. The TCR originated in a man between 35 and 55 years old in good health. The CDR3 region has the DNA TGCAGTGCCCCGGGACTAGCGGGAGGGCCCAATGAGCAGTTCTTC. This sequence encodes CSAPGLAGGPNEQFF.